This TCR beta chain was sequenced in a study of control samples from healthy donors and cancer patients. V lost 3 bases and J 2 bases, leaving 10 bases between the germline ends. Per germline, CDR1 MNHNS and CDR2 SASEGT. The CDR3 spans 14 residues. Data came from immunoSEQ multiplex PCR; TCRdb stores just in-frame clones and leaves some out. This table holds about 110,000 clones, 75% to 90% found once. The clonotype was recovered from a woman between 50 and 59 years old in good health. Sequencing was performed on blood. The chain uses TRBV6-1 and TRBJ1-1, with D uncertain. CDR3 residues: CASSDLRGNTEAFF. The CDR3 DNA is TGTGCCAGCAGTGACCTCCGGGGAAACACTGAAGCTTTCTTT.